This T cell receptor beta chain appears in the sequencing data of a study of blood T cell repertoires in COVID-19. Study context: Nucleic acid was either cDNA or gDNA, and it came from T cells, B-cell-depleted T cells, or PBMCs.

Assignment of participants to cohorts was predicated upon participant-reported clinical history. The germline V gene has CDR1 MNHEY and CDR2 SVGAGI. The CDR3 spans 13 residues. With 7 bases removed from V and 2 bases from J, the gap between germline ends came to 10 bases. TCRdb's copy holds only in-frame clones and misses some; the assay was immunoSEQ multiplex PCR. Among under 300,000 clones listed, 89% were seen once. This receptor was identified in a woman in her thirties or forties who had recovered from COVID-19. The chain is built from TRBV6-5 and TRBJ2-3; D unresolved. The sample taken for sequencing was PBMCs or T cells enriched from blood (not recorded which). CDR3 amino acids: CASTPLNTDTQYF. CDR3 in DNA: TGTGCCAGCACCCCTCTTAACACAGATACGCAGTATTTT.